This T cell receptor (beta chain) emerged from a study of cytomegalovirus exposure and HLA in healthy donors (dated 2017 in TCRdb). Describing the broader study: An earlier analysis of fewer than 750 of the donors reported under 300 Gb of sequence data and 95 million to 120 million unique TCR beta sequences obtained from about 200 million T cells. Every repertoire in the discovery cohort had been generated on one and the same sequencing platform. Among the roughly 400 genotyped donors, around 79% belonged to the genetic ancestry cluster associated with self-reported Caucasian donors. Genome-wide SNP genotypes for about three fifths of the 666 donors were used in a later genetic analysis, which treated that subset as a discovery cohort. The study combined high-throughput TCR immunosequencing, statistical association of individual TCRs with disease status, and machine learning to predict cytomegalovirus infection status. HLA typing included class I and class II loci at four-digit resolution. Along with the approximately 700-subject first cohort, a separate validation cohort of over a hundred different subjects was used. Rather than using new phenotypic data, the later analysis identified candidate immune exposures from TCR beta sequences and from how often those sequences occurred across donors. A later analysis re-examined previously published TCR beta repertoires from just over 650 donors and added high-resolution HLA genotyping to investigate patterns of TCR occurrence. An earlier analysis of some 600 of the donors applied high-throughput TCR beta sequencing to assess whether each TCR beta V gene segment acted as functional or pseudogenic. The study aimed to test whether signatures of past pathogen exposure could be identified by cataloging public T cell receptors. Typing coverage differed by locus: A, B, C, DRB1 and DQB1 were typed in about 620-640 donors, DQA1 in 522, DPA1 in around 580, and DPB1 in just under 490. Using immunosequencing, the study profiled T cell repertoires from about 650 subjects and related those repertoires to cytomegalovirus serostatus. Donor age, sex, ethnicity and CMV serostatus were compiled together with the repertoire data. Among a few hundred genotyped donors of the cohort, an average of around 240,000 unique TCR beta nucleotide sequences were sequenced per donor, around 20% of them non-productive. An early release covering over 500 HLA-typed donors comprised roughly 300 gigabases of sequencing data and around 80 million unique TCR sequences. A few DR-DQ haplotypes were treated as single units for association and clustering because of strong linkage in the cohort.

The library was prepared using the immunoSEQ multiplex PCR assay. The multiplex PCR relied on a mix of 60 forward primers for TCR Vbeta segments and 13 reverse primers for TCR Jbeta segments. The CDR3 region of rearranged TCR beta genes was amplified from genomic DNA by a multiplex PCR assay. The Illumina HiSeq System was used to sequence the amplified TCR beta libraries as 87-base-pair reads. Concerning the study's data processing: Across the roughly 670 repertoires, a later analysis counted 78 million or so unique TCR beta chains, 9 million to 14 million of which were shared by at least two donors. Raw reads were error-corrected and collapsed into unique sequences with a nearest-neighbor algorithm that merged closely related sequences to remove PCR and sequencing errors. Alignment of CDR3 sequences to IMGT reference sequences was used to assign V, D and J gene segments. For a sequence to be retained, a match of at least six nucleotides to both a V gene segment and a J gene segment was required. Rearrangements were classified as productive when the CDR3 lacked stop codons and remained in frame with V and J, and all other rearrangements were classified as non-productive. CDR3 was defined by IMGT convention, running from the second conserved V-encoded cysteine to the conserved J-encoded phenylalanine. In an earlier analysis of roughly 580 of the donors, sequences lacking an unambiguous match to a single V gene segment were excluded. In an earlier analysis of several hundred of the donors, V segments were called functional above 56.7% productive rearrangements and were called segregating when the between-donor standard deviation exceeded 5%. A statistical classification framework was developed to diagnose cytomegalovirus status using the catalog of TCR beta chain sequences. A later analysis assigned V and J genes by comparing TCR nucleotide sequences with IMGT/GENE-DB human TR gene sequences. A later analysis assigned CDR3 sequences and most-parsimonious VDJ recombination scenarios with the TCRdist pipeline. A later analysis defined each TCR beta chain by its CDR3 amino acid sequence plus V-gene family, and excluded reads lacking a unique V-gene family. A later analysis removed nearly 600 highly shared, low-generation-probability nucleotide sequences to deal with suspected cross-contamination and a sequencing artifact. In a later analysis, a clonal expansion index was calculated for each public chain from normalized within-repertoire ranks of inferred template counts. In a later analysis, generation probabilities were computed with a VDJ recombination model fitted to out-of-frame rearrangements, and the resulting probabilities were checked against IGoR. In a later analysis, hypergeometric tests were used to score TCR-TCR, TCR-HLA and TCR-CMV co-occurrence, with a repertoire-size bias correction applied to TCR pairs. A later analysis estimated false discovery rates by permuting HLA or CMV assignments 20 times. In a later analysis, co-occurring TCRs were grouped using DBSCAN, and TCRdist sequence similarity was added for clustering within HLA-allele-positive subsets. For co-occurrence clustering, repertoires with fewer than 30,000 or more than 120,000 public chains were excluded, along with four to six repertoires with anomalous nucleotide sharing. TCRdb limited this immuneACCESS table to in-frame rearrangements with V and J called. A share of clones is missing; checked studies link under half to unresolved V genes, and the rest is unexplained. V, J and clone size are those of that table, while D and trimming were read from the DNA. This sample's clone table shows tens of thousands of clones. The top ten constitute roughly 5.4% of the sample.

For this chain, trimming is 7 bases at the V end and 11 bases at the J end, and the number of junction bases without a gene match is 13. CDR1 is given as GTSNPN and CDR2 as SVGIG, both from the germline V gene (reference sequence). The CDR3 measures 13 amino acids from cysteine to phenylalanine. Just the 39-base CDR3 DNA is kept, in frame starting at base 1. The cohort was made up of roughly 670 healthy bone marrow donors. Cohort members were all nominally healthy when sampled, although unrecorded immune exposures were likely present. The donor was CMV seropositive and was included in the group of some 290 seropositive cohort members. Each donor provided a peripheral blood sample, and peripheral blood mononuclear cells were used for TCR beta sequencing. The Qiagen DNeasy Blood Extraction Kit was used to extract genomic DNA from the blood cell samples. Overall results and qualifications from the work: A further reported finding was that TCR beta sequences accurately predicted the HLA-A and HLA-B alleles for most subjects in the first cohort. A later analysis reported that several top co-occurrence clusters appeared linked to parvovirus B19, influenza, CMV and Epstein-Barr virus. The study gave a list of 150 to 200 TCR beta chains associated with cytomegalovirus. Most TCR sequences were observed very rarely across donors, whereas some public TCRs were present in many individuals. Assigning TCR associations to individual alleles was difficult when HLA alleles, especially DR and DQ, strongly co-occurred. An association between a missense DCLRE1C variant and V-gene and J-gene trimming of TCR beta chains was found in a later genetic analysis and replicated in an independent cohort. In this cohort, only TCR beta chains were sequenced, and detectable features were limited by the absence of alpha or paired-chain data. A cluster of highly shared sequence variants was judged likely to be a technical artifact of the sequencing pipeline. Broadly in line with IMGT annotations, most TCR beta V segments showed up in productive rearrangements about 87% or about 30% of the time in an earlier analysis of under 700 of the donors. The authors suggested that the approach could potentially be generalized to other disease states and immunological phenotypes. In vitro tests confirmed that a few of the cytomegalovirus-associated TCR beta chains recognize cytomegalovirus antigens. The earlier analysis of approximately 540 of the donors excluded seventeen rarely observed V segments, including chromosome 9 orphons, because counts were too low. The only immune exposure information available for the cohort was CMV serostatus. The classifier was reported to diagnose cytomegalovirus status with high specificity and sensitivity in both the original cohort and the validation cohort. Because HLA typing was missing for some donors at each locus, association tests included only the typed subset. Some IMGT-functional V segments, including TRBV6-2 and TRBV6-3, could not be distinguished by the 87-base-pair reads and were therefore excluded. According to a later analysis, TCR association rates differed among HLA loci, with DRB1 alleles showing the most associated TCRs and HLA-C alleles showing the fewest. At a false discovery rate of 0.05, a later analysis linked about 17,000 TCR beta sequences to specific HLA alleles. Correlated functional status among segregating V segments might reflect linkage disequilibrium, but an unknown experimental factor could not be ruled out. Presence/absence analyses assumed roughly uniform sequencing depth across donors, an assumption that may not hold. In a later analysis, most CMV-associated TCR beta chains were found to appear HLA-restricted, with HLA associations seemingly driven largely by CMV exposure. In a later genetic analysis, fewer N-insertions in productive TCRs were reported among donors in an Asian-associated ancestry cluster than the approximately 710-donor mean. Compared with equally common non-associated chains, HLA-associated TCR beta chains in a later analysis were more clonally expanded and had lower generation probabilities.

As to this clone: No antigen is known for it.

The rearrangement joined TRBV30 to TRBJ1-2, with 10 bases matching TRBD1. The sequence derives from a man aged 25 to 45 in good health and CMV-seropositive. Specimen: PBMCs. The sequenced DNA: TGTGCCTCCTCCGGGACAGGGGTAACGAGTTACACCTTC. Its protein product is CASSGTGVTSYTF.